This T cell receptor (beta chain) was obtained from a study of long-term antiretroviral therapy in people with HIV. At the survey level, the v3.0 immunoSEQ assay was run. Assay used: immunoSEQ multiplex PCR; TCRdb lists only in-frame clones, some missing. The repertoire holds fewer than 25,000 clones, with roughly 94% as singletons. CDR3 size: 14 residues. Germline-derived CDR1 and CDR2 are SEHNR and FQNEAQ (reference sequence). V lost 0 bases and J lost 6, with 9 bases in between. Every donor had one or more pre-ART and two or more post-ART PBMC samples. The source material was unsorted PBMCs, sampled around 4.7 years after starting antiretroviral therapy. This receptor was taken from a woman aged 45-59 years with HIV. The genes are TRBV7-9 and TRBJ2-4, with D perhaps matching TRBD2 (5 bases). CDR3 in amino acids: CASSLAEGPNIQYF. CDR3 bases: TGTGCCAGCAGCTTAGCCGAGGGCCCAAACATTCAGTACTTC.